The clone carrying this T cell receptor (beta chain) was observed many times. Its antigen is not identified. The sample originates from a study of early T cells in non-severe SARS-CoV-2 infection. Study outcomes and limitations: There was a bias toward anti-spike CD8 responses in VDJdb matching, which missed private and CD4 specificities.

The CDR3 covers 16 residues. With V trimmed by 5 bases and J by 3 bases, 9 bases remained unmatched. TCRdb fed the 5' RACE reads into MiXCR, producing one record per CDR3 protein. Of some 18,000 distinct CDR3 sequences in the sample, 5.9% were seen once. Sequences were obtained from whole blood. The sequence was collected from an adult who was a healthcare worker with PCR-confirmed SARS-CoV-2 infection or an uninfected control (not recorded which). The chain employs TRBV12-3 or TRBV12-4 and TRBJ1-5; 8 positions agree with TRBD1. This CDR3 reads CASSPEGTGPNQPQHF. In DNA, the CDR3 is TGTGCCAGCAGTCCAGAAGGGACAGGCCCCAATCAGCCCCAGCATTTT.